This T cell receptor (beta chain) was captured in a study of CD8 T cells in ankylosing spondylitis. Findings of the study overall: Blood from ankylosing spondylitis patients appeared to carry a characteristic roughly 8-variant TCR beta motif. In peripheral blood, disease-linked CD8+ clones occurred at relatively low frequencies. Prior work had noted some motif variants in reactive arthritis blood and synovial fluid.

This clonotype was seen just once. Its antigen is undetermined. An end of the junction does not agree with germline; a read error may underlie this. Molecular-barcoded quantitative 5'-RACE produced these TCR beta libraries. TCRdb called the 5' RACE reads again in MiXCR, with one record for every CDR3 protein. Altogether around 390,000 distinct CDR3 sequences are present, more than 20% being singletons, with the ten largest covering about 16%. The TCR was taken from a male donor with ankylosing spondylitis. Source material: blood, either unsorted or a sorted T cell fraction (not recorded which).

CDR3 coding DNA: TGTGCCAGCTCACCGGCAGGCGGGGGCAATCAGCCCCGGCATTTT. Translating gives CASSPAGGGNQPRHF. V is TRBV18 and J is TRBJ1-5; TRBD1 is a possible D gene (6 bases). The CDR3 has 15 amino acids. Per the germline V gene, CDR1 is KGHSH and CDR2 is LQKENI. Supplemented by reference TRBV18 and TRBJ1-5, the full variable domain reads NAGVMQNPRHLVRRRGQEARLRCSPMKGHSHVYWYRQLPEEGLKFMVYLQKENIIDESGMPKERFSAEFPKEGPSILRIQQVVRGDSAAYFCASSPAGGGNQPRHFGDGTRLSIL.